The 30 T cell receptor beta chains given below trace back to one sample, sequenced in a study of T cells in Graves' hyperthyroidism and ophthalmopathy. From RNA transcripts, TCR beta CDR3 regions were amplified. With the HTBI primer set, the TCR CDR3 went through a first round of RT-PCR. TCRdb re-called the multiplex PCR reads with MiXCR, one entry per CDR3 protein. The sample includes 350,000 to 400,000 distinct CDR3 sequences, 14% to 15% of them seen just once. Sequenced input: blood. The receptors here all came from a woman aged 25 to 39 with Graves' hyperthyroidism.

V is TRBV5-1 and J is TRBJ2-6, with 11 bases fitting TRBD2. V lost 4 bases to trimming and J lost 1 base; unmatched junction nucleotides: 4. The CDR3 extends over 17 amino acids. The V gene's germline CDR1 is SGHRS and CDR2 YFSETQ. This CDR3 reads CASSLTSGSSGANVLTF. CDR3 bases: TGCGCCAGCAGCCTTACTAGCGGGAGTTCTGGGGCCAACGTCCTGACTTTC. The full variable domain, rest sourced from reference TRBV5-1 and TRBJ2-6, is KAGVTQTPRYLIKTRGQQVTLSCSPISGHRSVSWYQQTPGQGLQFLFEYFSETQRNKGNFPGRFSGRQFSNSRSEMNVSTLELGDSALYLCASSLTSGSSGANVLTFGAGSRLTVL.

This clonotype was detected ten times or more. J is TRBJ2-3 and V is TRBV9; 11 bases are a match to TRBD2. The CDR3 has 18 amino acids. The J segment lost 2 bases and the V segment lost 4 bases, leaving 12 bases of the junction unmatched. Per germline, CDR1 SGDLS and CDR2 YYNGEE. CDR3 amino acids: CASSTRMTSGDVTDTQYF. As DNA, the CDR3 is TGTGCCAGCAGCACCCGAATGACTAGCGGGGATGTCACAGATACGCAGTATTTT.

This clonotype was seen repeatedly, ten times or more. The V call is TRBV6-6, the J call TRBJ2-3; D remains ambiguous. The CDR3 is made up of 15 amino acids. With 1 base removed from V and 4 bases from J, the gap between germline ends came to 12 bases. Germline assignment: CDR1 MNHNY and CDR2 SVGAGI (reference sequence). The CDR3 sequence is CASSYLGGASDTQYF. For the CDR3, the DNA is TGTGCCAGCAGTTACTTAGGTGGAGCTTCAGATACGCAGTATTTT.

A remark on this clonotype: This sequence may be a read error, since a much larger clone differs from it by one base. CDR3 coding DNA: TGCGCCAGCAGCAACCCGACAGGGGGCGGCACTGAAGCTTTCTTT. Its protein product is CASSNPTGGGTEAFF. This chain joins TRBV5-1 and TRBJ1-1; 10 positions agree with TRBD1. With 4 bases clipped from V and 4 bases from J, the junction kept 7 bases outside the gene matches. This CDR3 spans 15 amino acids. Germline V lookup: CDR1 SGHRS, CDR2 YFSETQ. Full variable domain (missing parts from reference TRBV5-1 and TRBJ1-1): KAGVTQTPRYLIKTRGQQVTLSCSPISGHRSVSWYQQTPGQGLQFLFEYFSETQRNKGNFPGRFSGRQFSNSRSEMNVSTLELGDSALYLCASSNPTGGGTEAFFGQGTRLTVV.

This chain joins TRBV5-1 and TRBJ2-5; 8 positions match TRBD2. With 5 bases clipped from V and 3 bases from J, the junction kept 12 bases outside the gene matches. CDR1 SGHRS and CDR2 YFSETQ come from the germline V gene. The CDR3 is 16 amino acids. DNA of the CDR3: TGCGCCAGCAGTCGGCTCGGTAGCGGGAAAAAAGAGACCCAGTACTTC. Protein sequence: CASSRLGSGKKETQYF.

This clonotype was counted at least ten times. The chain combines TRBV2 with TRBJ1-2; D might be TRBD1 (6 bases). CDR1 is SNHLY and CDR2 is FYNNEI in the germline V gene. V shed 7 bases and J shed 7 bases, with 13 bases lying between them. The CDR3 contains 12 residues. The CDR3 DNA sequence: TGTGCCAGCAAAACAGGGCTTTTTGGCTACACCTTC. As protein: CASKTGLFGYTF.

This clonotype was seen more than once but under ten times. This sequence joins TRBV12-3 or TRBV12-4 and TRBJ2-2; the D is unclear. V was trimmed by 6 bases and J by 0 bases, leaving 8 bases between them. CDR3 size: 14 residues. The CDR3 DNA sequence: TGTGCCAGCAGGCAGACCCCGAACACCGGGGAGCTGTTTTTT. Its protein product is CASRQTPNTGELFF.

This clonotype was seen a few times. This chain joins TRBV12-3 or TRBV12-4 and TRBJ2-1, with D unclear. The CDR3 is made up of 11 amino acids. Trimming took off 6 bases at V and 5 bases at J, with 5 bases between the two ends. The CDR3 region has the DNA TGTGCCAGCAGGGACCACAATGAGCAGTTCTTC. Amino acid sequence: CASRDHNEQFF.

This clonotype has a handful of counts. The V and J genes are TRBV7-3 and TRBJ2-4; D possibly corresponds to TRBD2 (6 bases). From germline, CDR1 is SGHTA and CDR2 FQGTGA. The CDR3 loop spans 13 amino acids. Trimming took off 5 bases at V and 7 bases at J, with 12 bases between the two ends. The CDR3: CASSQPGENIQYF. DNA of the CDR3: TGTGCCAGCAGCCAGCCGGGAGAGAACATTCAGTACTTC. The whole variable domain, filled in from reference TRBV7-3 and TRBJ2-4, reads GAGVSQTPSNKVTEKGKYVELRCDPISGHTALYWYRQSLGQGPEFLIYFQGTGAADDSGLPNDRFFAVRPEGSVSTLKIQRTERGDSAVYLCASSQPGENIQYFGAGTRLSVL.

This clonotype was picked up many times. The chain carries TRBV6-1 and TRBJ2-2; D tentatively reads TRBD1 or TRBD2 (5 bases each). CDR3 size: 16 residues. Germline assignment: CDR1 MNHNS and CDR2 SASEGT. V dropped 7 bases and J dropped 2 bases, with 17 bases sitting between them. The DNA for the CDR3 is TGTGCCAGCATTAAACCGGGGCCTCTAAACACCGGGGAGCTGTTTTTT. Translation gives CASIKPGPLNTGELFF.

Ten or more counts support this clonotype. The V and J genes are TRBV28 and TRBJ2-5; possible D gene TRBD1, 5 bases. V was pared by 2 bases and J by 5 bases, with 9 bases between. The V gene's germline CDR1 is MDHEN and CDR2 SYDVKM. CDR3 size: 13 residues. CDR3 DNA sequence: TGTGCCAGCAGTTTAGGCAGGGTGGAGACCCAGTACTTC. Its protein product is CASSLGRVETQYF.

This clonotype has ten or more counts. J is TRBJ1-5 and V is TRBV6-1; 7 nucleotides match TRBD1. The CDR3 consists of 14 residues. Germline V gene lookup returns CDR1 MNHNS and CDR2 SASEGT. Trimming removed 9 bases from V and 11 bases from J; junction bases left unmatched: 16. CDR3 DNA: TGTGCCAGTACTTTTTGGGACAGCCCTCCGGCCCAGCATTTT. Its translation is CASTFWDSPPAQHF.

On this clonotype: An end of the junction differs from the germline gene, which may be a read error. The chain combines TRBV12-3 or TRBV12-4 with TRBJ1-6; 7 bases agree with TRBD1. This CDR3 has 16 amino acids. CDR3 nucleotide sequence: TGTGCCGGCAGTTTCCGGCCGACAGGGATCAATTCACCCCTCCACTTT. It encodes CAGSFRPTGINSPLHF.

This clonotype was detected ten times or more. The chain couples TRBV6-5 to TRBJ2-1; D ambiguous. Germline CDR1 is MNHEY and CDR2 is SVGAGI. The CDR3 covers 12 residues. Trimming removed 2 bases at V and 6 bases at J, with 5 bases between. CDR3: CASSYRGNEQFF. The DNA for the CDR3 is TGTGCCAGCAGTTACCGTGGCAATGAGCAGTTCTTC.

The chain has TRBV11-2 and TRBJ2-3; tentative D call: TRBD2 (6 bases). The CDR3 length is 17 residues. The germline V gene encodes CDR1 SGHAT and CDR2 FQNNGV. V dropped 5 bases and J dropped 0 bases, with 18 bases sitting between them. Here the CDR3 DNA reads TGTGCCAGCAGCCCTCACGGCGGGAAACGAAGCACAGATACGCAGTATTTT. Protein: CASSPHGGKRSTDTQYF.

This clonotype was observed at least ten times. The chain employs TRBV2 and TRBJ1-5; 7 bases are a match to TRBD1. The J segment lost 5 bases and the V segment lost 7 bases, leaving 5 bases of the junction unmatched. Germline CDR1 and CDR2: SNHLY and FYNNEI. This CDR3 is built from 13 residues. The CDR3, as DNA: TGTGCCAGCATGGCCGACAGGGATCAGCCCCAGCATTTT. As protein: CASMADRDQPQHF.

This clonotype was recorded many times. The chain links TRBV6-1 to TRBJ1-5; D unclear. The V gene's germline CDR1 is MNHNS and CDR2 SASEGT. Trimming left V 8 bases short and J 0 bases short, with 11 bases between. The CDR3 runs to 14 residues. CDR3 nucleotides: TGTGCCAGCGGGCGAGGGAATAGCAATCAGCCCCAGCATTTT. Residues: CASGRGNSNQPQHF.

Many counts were recorded for this clonotype. The chain joins TRBV9 to TRBJ2-7; D is possibly TRBD2 (6 bases). The length of the CDR3 is 15 residues. Trimming left V 0 bases short and J 4 bases short, with 14 bases between. The V gene's germline CDR1 is SGDLS and CDR2 YYNGEE. CDR3 sequence: CASSVGFGGGYEQYF. DNA of the CDR3: TGTGCCAGCAGCGTAGGTTTCGGGGGAGGTTACGAGCAGTACTTC.

This clonotype was seen a few times. V usage is TRBV20-1 and J usage is TRBJ1-1; D gene ambiguous. Trimming took off 5 bases at V and 0 bases at J, with 13 bases between the two ends. The CDR3 extends over 14 amino acids. Germline V lookup: CDR1 DFQATT, CDR2 SNEGSKA (reference sequence). CDR3 in amino acids: CSAQKQLMNTEAFF. The CDR3 DNA reads as TGCAGTGCTCAAAAACAGCTAATGAACACTGAAGCTTTCTTT.

The table lists this clonotype with many counts. The chain recombines TRBV12-3 or TRBV12-4 with TRBJ1-5; D call uncertain. This CDR3 is built from 15 residues. V dropped 3 bases and J dropped 9 bases, with 18 bases sitting between them. CDR3 DNA sequence: TGTGCCAGCAGTTTTGGAGGCAGTGCTGGTGCGCCCCAGCATTTT. Protein: CASSFGGSAGAPQHF.

The chain employs TRBV29-1 and TRBJ2-3; D ambiguous. Germline CDR1 is SQVTM and CDR2 is ANQGSEA. There are 13 residues in the CDR3. With 4 bases removed from V and 2 bases from J, the gap between germline ends came to 10 bases. This CDR3 is CSVAGRLTDTQYF. The CDR3 DNA reads TGCAGCGTTGCTGGCCGACTCACAGATACGCAGTATTTT.

This clonotype appeared a few times. The chain uses TRBV5-1 and TRBJ2-6; possible D gene TRBD2, 5 bases. Trimming cost V 0 bases and J 2 bases, with 6 bases left between them. From germline, CDR1 is SGHRS and CDR2 YFSETQ. This CDR3 has 15 residues. The CDR3: CASSLERAGANVLTF. In DNA, the CDR3 is TGCGCCAGCAGCTTGGAGAGGGCTGGGGCCAACGTCCTGACTTTC.

This clonotype was seen repeatedly, ten times or more. This chain links TRBV27 with TRBJ2-7, with 11 bases fitting TRBD2. Germline CDR1 and CDR2: MNHEY and SMNVEV (reference sequence). This CDR3 region has 14 residues. Unmatched junction bases numbered 8, after V lost 8 bases and J lost 5 bases. CDR3 sequence: CASALAGGPDEQYF. CDR3 nucleotides: TGTGCCAGCGCCTTAGCGGGAGGGCCGGACGAGCAGTACTTC.

In this sample, this clonotype turned up many times. V is TRBV27 and J is TRBJ2-7; TRBD2 might be the D (6 bases). This CDR3 has 16 residues. The germline V gene has CDR1 MNHEY and CDR2 SMNVEV (reference sequence). V was clipped by 2 bases and J by 2 bases, with 16 bases between them. The CDR3 sequence is CASSLMGGVPAYEQYF. The CDR3 region has the DNA TGTGCCAGCAGTTTAATGGGGGGAGTTCCTGCCTACGAGCAGTACTTC.

The chain has TRBV20-1 and TRBJ2-7; 7 bases match TRBD2. CDR1 DFQATT and CDR2 SNEGSKA come from the germline V gene (reference sequence). There are 15 residues in the CDR3. V shed 0 bases, J shed 4 bases, and the junction held 9 bases outside the gene matches. In DNA form, the CDR3 reads TGCAGTGCTAGAGATTGGGGGGGGGGGGGATACGAGCAGTACTTC. Its translation: CSARDWGGGGYEQYF.

Ten or more counts support this clonotype. The chain is built from TRBV20-1 and TRBJ2-7; D ambiguous. The CDR3 is made up of 12 amino acids. CDR1 and CDR2 (germline): DFQATT, SNEGSKA (reference sequence). V was shortened by 1 base and J by 4 bases, with 8 bases between the two germline ends. CDR3 sequence (DNA): TGCAGTGCTAGAGGGCTAGAGTACGAGCAGTACTTC. It yields the protein CSARGLEYEQYF.

This clonotype occurred many times. This sequence joins TRBV24-1 and TRBJ2-1; 8 bases are a match to TRBD2. Germline values: CDR1 KGHDR, CDR2 SFDVKD. V dropped 0 bases and J dropped 4; count of bases not matched to a gene: 7. The CDR3 length is 17 residues. The DNA for the CDR3 is TGTGCCACCAGTGATTTGGGGGGGGCGGGAGGTTACAATGAGCAGTTCTTC. This codes for CATSDLGGAGGYNEQFF.

The chain links TRBV7-2 to TRBJ2-7; a possible D gene is TRBD1 (6 bases). There are 13 residues in the CDR3. Trimming removed 5 bases from V and 3 bases from J, with 11 bases in between. Germline assignment: CDR1 SGHTA and CDR2 FQGNSA. CDR3 DNA sequence: TGTGCCAGCAGCATCCGGGACAACTACGAGCAGTACTTC. This translates into CASSIRDNYEQYF.

This sequence joins TRBV24-1 and TRBJ2-1; 8 bases agree with TRBD1. The germline CDR1 and CDR2 sequences are KGHDR and SFDVKD. The CDR3 sequence is 16 residues long. Germline trimming cut 2 bases from V and 4 bases from J; bases unmatched to any gene: 6. The CDR3 region is CATSDSQGERYNEQFF. The CDR3 bases are TGTGCCACCAGTGATTCACAGGGGGAGCGGTACAATGAGCAGTTCTTC.

At least ten counts were recorded for this clonotype. The chain couples TRBV3-1 to TRBJ1-1; no firm D call. The V and J ends lost 4 bases and 5 bases respectively, with 11 bases between them. This CDR3 has 13 residues. CDR1 and CDR2 from the germline V gene are LGHDT and YNNKEL (reference sequence). The CDR3 region is CASSLDPGTEAFF. CDR3 nucleotides: TGTGCCAGCAGCCTCGACCCGGGGACTGAAGCTTTCTTT. The complete variable domain, with remaining parts taken from reference TRBV3-1 and TRBJ1-1, reads DTAVSQTPKYLVTQMGNDKSIKCEQNLGHDTMYWYKQDSKKFLKIMFSYNNKELIINETVPNRFSPKSPDKAHLNLHINSLELGDSAVYFCASSLDPGTEAFFGQGTRLTVV.